This TCR beta chain came from a study of human T cells and chemical hapten exposure. Overall study context: Sensitizing treatment utilized 2% DPC over an approximately 2 cm by approximately 2 cm portion of upper inner arm skin. Study results and caveats: The formation of large CDR3 similarity clusters by expanded TCRs significantly exceeded that of controls.

Per germline, CDR1 MNHEY and CDR2 SVGAGI. The CDR3 sequence is 14 residues long. The V segment lost 6 bases and the J segment 5 bases; nucleotides outside the gene matches: 7. TCRdb redid the calling of the RACE reads with MiXCR, one entry per CDR3 protein. The data show just under 350,000 distinct CDR3 sequences, around 7% seen once. Stated time point: patch test 1, 2 weeks after DPC sensitization. Treatment in this sample: therapeutic diphenylcyclopropenone sensitization with weekly scalp DPC. People who gave samples had alopecia, were 18 to 70 years old, and were suitable for DPC. Before extraction, the whole blood was not fractionated, and total RNA was taken from it. As for this clonotype: The antigen is unknown.

The specimen comprised whole blood, sampled in connection with sensitization to the hapten diphenylcyclopropenone (DPC). The chain uses TRBV6-5 and TRBJ2-3; 8 positions agree with TRBD1. The receptor comes from a woman aged 18 to 35 with alopecia areata. Some clones in this sample may be carry-over from other donors' samples. The DNA of the CDR3 is TGTGCCAGCAGCCCCAGGGGGCGAGGAGATACGCAGTATTTT. Protein sequence: CASSPRGRGDTQYF.